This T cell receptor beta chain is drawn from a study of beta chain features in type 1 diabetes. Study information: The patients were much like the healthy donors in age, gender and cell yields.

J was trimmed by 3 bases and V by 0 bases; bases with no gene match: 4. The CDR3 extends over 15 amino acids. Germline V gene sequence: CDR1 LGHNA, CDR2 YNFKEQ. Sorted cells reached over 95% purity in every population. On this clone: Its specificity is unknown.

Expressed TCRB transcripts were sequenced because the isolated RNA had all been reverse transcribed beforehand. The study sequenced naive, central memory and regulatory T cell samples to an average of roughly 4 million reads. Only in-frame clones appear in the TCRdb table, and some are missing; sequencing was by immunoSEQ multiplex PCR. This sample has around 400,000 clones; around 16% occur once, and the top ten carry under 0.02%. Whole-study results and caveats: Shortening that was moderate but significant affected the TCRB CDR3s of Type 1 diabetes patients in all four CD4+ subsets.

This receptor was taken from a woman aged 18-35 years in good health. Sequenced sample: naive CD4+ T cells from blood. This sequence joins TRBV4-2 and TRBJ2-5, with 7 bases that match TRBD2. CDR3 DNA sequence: TGTGCCAGCAGCCAAGATCCCGGGACTAAAGAGACCCAGTACTTC. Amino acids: CASSQDPGTKETQYF.